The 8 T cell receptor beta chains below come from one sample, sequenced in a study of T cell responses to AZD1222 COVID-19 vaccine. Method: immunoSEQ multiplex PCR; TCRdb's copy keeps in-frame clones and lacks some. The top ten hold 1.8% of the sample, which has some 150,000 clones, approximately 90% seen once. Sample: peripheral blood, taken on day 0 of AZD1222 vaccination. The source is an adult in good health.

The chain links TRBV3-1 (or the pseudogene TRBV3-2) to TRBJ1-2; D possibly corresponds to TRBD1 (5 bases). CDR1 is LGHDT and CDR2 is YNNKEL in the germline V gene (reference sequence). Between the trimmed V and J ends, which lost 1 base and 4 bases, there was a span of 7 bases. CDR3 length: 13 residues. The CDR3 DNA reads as TGTGCCAGCAGCCAAGGAGGGACCTATGGCTACACCTTC. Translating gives CASSQGGTYGYTF.

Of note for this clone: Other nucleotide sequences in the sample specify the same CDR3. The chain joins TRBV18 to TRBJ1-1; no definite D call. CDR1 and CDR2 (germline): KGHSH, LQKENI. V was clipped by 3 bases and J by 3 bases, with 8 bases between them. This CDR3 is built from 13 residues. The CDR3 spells CASSPSGDTEAFF. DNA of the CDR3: TGTGCCAGCTCACCGTCTGGGGACACTGAAGCTTTCTTT.

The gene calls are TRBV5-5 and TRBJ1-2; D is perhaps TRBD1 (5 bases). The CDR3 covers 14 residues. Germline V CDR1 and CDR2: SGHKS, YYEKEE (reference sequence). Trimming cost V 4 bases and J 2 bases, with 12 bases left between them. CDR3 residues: CASSPSRENYGYTF. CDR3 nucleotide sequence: TGTGCCAGCAGCCCTTCCAGGGAAAACTATGGCTACACCTTC.

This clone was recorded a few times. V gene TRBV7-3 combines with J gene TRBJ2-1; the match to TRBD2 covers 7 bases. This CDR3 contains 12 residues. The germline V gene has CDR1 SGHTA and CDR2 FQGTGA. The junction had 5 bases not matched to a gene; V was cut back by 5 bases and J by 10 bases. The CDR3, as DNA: TGTGCCAGCAGCCTAGGGGAGGGGGAGCAGTTCTTC. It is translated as CASSLGEGEQFF.

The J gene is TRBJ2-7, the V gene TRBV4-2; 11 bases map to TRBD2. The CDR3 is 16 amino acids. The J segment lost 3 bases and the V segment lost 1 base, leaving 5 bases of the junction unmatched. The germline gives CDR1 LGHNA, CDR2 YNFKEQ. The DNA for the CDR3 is TGTGCCAGCAGCCAAGCACTAGCGGGGGCCCTCTACGAGCAGTACTTC. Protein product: CASSQALAGALYEQYF.

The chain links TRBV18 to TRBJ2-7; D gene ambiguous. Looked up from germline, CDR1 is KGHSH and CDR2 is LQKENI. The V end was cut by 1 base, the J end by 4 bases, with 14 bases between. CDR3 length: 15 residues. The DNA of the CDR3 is TGTGCCAGCTCACCACAATCGGTATCGATTTACGAGCAGTACTTC. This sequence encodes CASSPQSVSIYEQYF.

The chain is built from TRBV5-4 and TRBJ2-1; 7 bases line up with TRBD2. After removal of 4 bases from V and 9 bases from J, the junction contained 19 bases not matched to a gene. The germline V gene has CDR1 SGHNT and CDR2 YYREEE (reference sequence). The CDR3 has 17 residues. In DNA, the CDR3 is TGTGCCAGCAGCGACGGAACTAGCGTTTATTTTGGTAGTGAGCAGTTCTTC. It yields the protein CASSDGTSVYFGSEQFF.

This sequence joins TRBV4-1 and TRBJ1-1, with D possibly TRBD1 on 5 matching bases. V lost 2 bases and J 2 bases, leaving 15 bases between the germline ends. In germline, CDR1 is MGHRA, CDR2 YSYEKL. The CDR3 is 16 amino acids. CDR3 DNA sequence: TGCGCCAGCAGCCAACCTCTGCGGGGCTCTAACACTGAAGCTTTCTTT. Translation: CASSQPLRGSNTEAFF.